Presented here are 30 T cell receptor beta chains from one specimen sequenced in a study of Graves' ophthalmopathy and Graves' hyperthyroidism. The authors amplified TCR beta CDR3 regions, and they did so from RNA transcripts for repertoire sequencing. Following a first-round RT-PCR that used HTBI primers, a second-round multiplex PCR was carried out. TCRdb called the multiplex PCR reads again in MiXCR, with one record for every CDR3 protein. The repertoire holds 200,000 to 250,000 distinct CDR3 sequences, with 45% as singletons. The sequenced material came from peripheral blood. The receptors here all came from an adult man with Graves' ophthalmopathy.

This clonotype was seen many times. Written as DNA, the CDR3 is TGCAGTGCTAGGGACGGTGAAGCTTTCTTT. Protein sequence: CSARDGEAFF. The rearrangement joins TRBV20-1 to TRBJ1-1; no clear D. Germline V CDR1 and CDR2: DFQATT, SNEGSKA (reference sequence). The CDR3 sequence is 10 residues long. Trimming took 3 bases from V and 7 from J, leaving 6 bases between them.

This clonotype was found a few times. V usage is TRBV15 and J usage is TRBJ2-7; 12 nucleotides align to TRBD2. After removal of 10 bases from V and 5 bases from J, the junction contained 3 bases not matched to a gene. Germline-derived CDR1 and CDR2 are LNHNV and YYDKDF (reference sequence). CDR3 length: 12 amino acids. CDR3 DNA sequence: TGTGCCAAGACTAGCGGGAGCAACGAGCAGTACTTC. Translated: CAKTSGSNEQYF.

Remarks on this clonotype: This may come from a read error, since a much larger clone is one base off. The CDR3 end shows no conserved phenylalanine or tryptophan, and so a read error is likely. The chain has TRBV29-1 and TRBJ1-5, with D perhaps matching TRBD1 (6 bases). This CDR3 is built from 13 residues. V lost 4 bases, J lost 4 bases, and 11 bases lay in between. Germline V gene lookup returns CDR1 SQVTM and CDR2 ANQGSEA. The CDR3 region is CSVASGANQPQHL. The CDR3 nucleotides read TGCAGCGTTGCTTCGGGGGCGAATCAGCCCCAGCATCTT.

This clonotype was seen a few times. Written as DNA, the CDR3 is TGCGCCAGCAGCTTTTTTCCAGATGGTGGAAACACCATATATTTT. It is translated as CASSFFPDGGNTIYF. The V gene is TRBV5-1, the J gene TRBJ1-3; unclear D gene. CDR1 is SGHRS and CDR2 is YFSETQ in the germline V gene. Trimming left V 2 bases short and J 3 bases short, with 12 bases between. The CDR3 runs 15 residues.

The chain combines TRBV2 with TRBJ1-4, with 7 bases aligning to TRBD1. V was pared by 1 base and J by 7 bases, with 3 bases of the junction left unmatched. The CDR3 consists of 14 residues. Germline loops: CDR1 SNHLY, CDR2 FYNNEI. CDR3 nucleotides: TGTGCCAGCAGTGAAGACAGGGGAAGTGAAAAACTGTTTTTT. Translated: CASSEDRGSEKLFF.

The V gene is TRBV7-9, the J gene TRBJ1-6; D is unclear. The CDR3 has 14 residues. V was pared by 1 base and J by 8 bases, with 9 bases between. Germline CDR1 SEHNR, CDR2 FQNEAQ (reference sequence). The CDR3 DNA reads TGTGCCAGCAGCTTAGGCGGACTGCATTCACCCCTCCACTTT. It is translated as CASSLGGLHSPLHF.

The V gene is TRBV7-9, the J gene TRBJ2-7; 7 bases line up with TRBD2. The V segment lost 3 bases and the J segment 4 bases; nucleotides outside the gene matches: 12. CDR3 length: 16 residues. Germline V gene lookup returns CDR1 SEHNR and CDR2 FQNEAQ (reference sequence). CDR3 sequence reads: CASSFLESGRGYEQYF. The DNA for the CDR3 is TGTGCCAGCAGCTTCCTAGAGTCGGGGAGGGGTTACGAGCAGTACTTC. Filled out from reference TRBV7-9 and TRBJ2-7, the complete variable domain reads DTGVSQNPRHKITKRGQNVTFRCDPISEHNRLYWYRQTLGQGPEFLTYFQNEAQLEKSRLLSDRFSAERPKGSFSTLEIQRTEQGDSAMYLCASSFLESGRGYEQYFGPGTRLTVT.

The chain joins TRBV19 to TRBJ2-7; TRBD2 aligns across 11 bases. The V gene's germline CDR1 is LNHDA and CDR2 SQIVND (reference sequence). CDR3 length equals 15 residues. V lost 5 bases and J lost 7; bases outside the gene matches: 10. DNA for the CDR3: TGTGCCAGTAGTGTCCCTAGCGGGGGGATCAATGAGCAGTACTTC. Encoded protein: CASSVPSGGINEQYF.

The chain links TRBV9 to TRBJ1-6; TRBD1 agrees at 10 bases. V gave up 0 bases and J gave up 4 bases; unmatched junction bases: 4. CDR3 length: 17 amino acids. Germline CDR1 is SGDLS and CDR2 is YYNGEE. CDR3 protein: CASSVVPGQGYNSPLHF. CDR3 bases: TGTGCCAGCAGCGTAGTACCGGGACAGGGGTATAATTCACCCCTCCACTTT.

V gene TRBV15 combines with J gene TRBJ2-5; 8 nucleotides agree with TRBD2. CDR1 is LNHNV, CDR2 YYDKDF, per germline (reference sequence). Trimming took 0 bases from V and 2 from J; bases not matched to a gene: 2. The CDR3 runs to 15 residues. The CDR3 DNA reads as TGTGCCACCAGCAGAGATCCTAGCGGGCAAGAGACCCAGTACTTC. Translating gives CATSRDPSGQETQYF.

This clonotype was counted at least ten times. V and J are TRBV7-6 and TRBJ1-5; TRBD1 is a possible D gene (5 bases). Per germline, CDR1 SGHVS and CDR2 FNYEAQ. Trimming pared 3 bases from V and 9 bases from J, leaving 21 bases between. CDR3 size: 16 residues. The CDR3 is CASSFYETVCCPPQHF. The CDR3 bases are TGTGCCAGCAGCTTTTATGAGACAGTTTGCTGTCCGCCCCAGCATTTT. The whole variable domain, filled in from reference TRBV7-6 and TRBJ1-5, reads GAGVSQSPRYKVTKRGQDVALRCDPISGHVSLYWYRQALGQGPEFLTYFNYEAQQDKSGLPNDRFSAERPEGSISTLTIQRTEQRDSAMYRCASSFYETVCCPPQHFGDGTRLSIL.

This sequence joins TRBV5-6 and TRBJ1-1; D may be TRBD1 (5 bases). Trimming stripped 2 bases from V and 5 bases from J, with 13 bases between. The length of the CDR3 is 14 residues. In germline, CDR1 is SGHDT, CDR2 YYEEEE. In DNA form, the CDR3 reads TGTGCCAGCAGCTTTGGGGCTACGGGGACTGAAGCTTTCTTT. This codes for CASSFGATGTEAFF.

This clonotype was picked up a small number of times. The CDR3 bases are TGTGCCATCAGACCCGACACCTCCTACGAGCAGTACTTC. Protein: CAIRPDTSYEQYF. The V gene is TRBV10-3, the J gene TRBJ2-7; D gene uncertain. Trimming took off 6 bases at V and 0 bases at J, with 9 bases between the two ends. The CDR3 is made up of 13 amino acids. CDR1 and CDR2 from the germline V gene are ENHRY and SYGVKD.

This clonotype has a count of ten or more. The genes are TRBV20-1 and TRBJ2-5; the D gene is possibly TRBD2 (5 bases). Germline V CDR1 and CDR2: DFQATT, SNEGSKA (reference sequence). Between the trimmed V and J ends, which lost 0 bases and 3 bases, there was a span of 11 bases. The CDR3 runs 14 residues. The CDR3 coding sequence is TGCAGTGCTAGAGACCCCGGGATAAAAGAGACCCAGTACTTC. Translation: CSARDPGIKETQYF.

This clonotype came up a few times. The V gene is TRBV24-1, the J gene TRBJ2-7, with a possible D match to TRBD1 (7 bases). Germline-derived CDR1 and CDR2 are KGHDR and SFDVKD. The ends were cut back, 5 bases at V and 5 bases at J, with 18 bases in the middle. The CDR3 sequence is 15 residues long. CDR3 region: CATSGGTDYSDEQYF. The CDR3 DNA follows: TGTGCCACCAGTGGCGGGACAGACTACAGCGACGAGCAGTACTTC.

The chain combines TRBV2 with TRBJ2-7; possible D gene TRBD1, 6 bases. Trimming left V 5 bases short and J 0 bases short, with 11 bases between. Germline assignment: CDR1 SNHLY and CDR2 FYNNEI. The CDR3 covers 14 residues. DNA of the CDR3: TGTGCCAGCAGTCAACAGGGATTCTCCTACGAGCAGTACTTC. Translating gives CASSQQGFSYEQYF.

The chain has TRBV11-2 and TRBJ2-7; a possible D gene is TRBD1 (6 bases). Germline V gives CDR1 SGHAT, CDR2 FQNNGV. The ends were cut back, 5 bases at V and 8 bases at J, with 16 bases in the middle. CDR3 size: 13 residues. The CDR3 region is CASSLPGGSKQYF. CDR3 nucleotides: TGTGCCAGCAGCCTCCCTGGGGGCTCAAAGCAGTACTTC.

The chain is built from TRBV7-3 and TRBJ2-5; tentatively, D is TRBD2 (7 bases). The germline V gene has CDR1 SGHTA and CDR2 FQGTGA. This CDR3 comprises 16 residues. Trimming cost V 1 base and J 0 bases, with 12 bases left between them. CDR3 nucleotides: TGTGCCAGCAGCTTAATCGGCGGGGGCCACCAAGAGACCCAGTACTTC. It encodes CASSLIGGGHQETQYF.

This clonotype appeared many times. The chain has TRBV25-1 and TRBJ2-7, with D unclear. This CDR3 is 10 amino acids long. Trimming cost V 4 bases and J 3 bases, with 1 base left between them. CDR1 MGHDK and CDR2 SYGVNS come from the germline V gene. The CDR3 is CASSGYEQYF. The CDR3 DNA sequence: TGTGCCAGCAGTGGCTACGAGCAGTACTTC.

This chain uses TRBV20-1 with TRBJ1-3; tentatively, D is TRBD1 (6 bases). Germline assignment: CDR1 DFQATT and CDR2 SNEGSKA (reference sequence). This CDR3 has 13 amino acids. Between the trimmed V and J ends, which lost 6 bases and 4 bases, there was a span of 13 bases. CDR3 residues: CSADPGAGNTIYF. CDR3 DNA sequence: TGCAGTGCCGACCCAGGGGCGGGAAACACCATATATTTT.

A few counts support this clonotype. V and J are TRBV20-1 and TRBJ2-7; TRBD1 agrees at 10 bases. CDR1 and CDR2 from the germline V gene are DFQATT and SNEGSKA (reference sequence). The CDR3 sequence is 15 residues long. Trimming cost V 2 bases and J 4 bases; bases outside gene matches: 8. CDR3 region: CSARNAGQGLYEQYF. DNA for the CDR3: TGCAGTGCTAGAAATGCGGGACAGGGGTTATACGAGCAGTACTTC.

There are many counts of this clonotype. J is TRBJ1-1 and V is TRBV10-2; D call uncertain. This CDR3 is built from 11 residues. Germline CDR1 reads WSHSY; CDR2 reads SAAADI. V was trimmed by 7 bases and J by 1 base, leaving 4 bases between them. The CDR3: CASKKNTEAFF. CDR3 nucleotide sequence: TGCGCCAGCAAGAAGAACACTGAAGCTTTCTTT.

This chain's CDR3 is CATLLQGADPGNTIYF. In DNA form, the CDR3 reads TGTGCCACCCTACTCCAGGGGGCTGATCCTGGAAACACCATATATTTT. The J gene is TRBJ1-3, the V gene TRBV2; 8 positions match TRBD1. The V segment lost 10 bases and the J segment 2 bases; nucleotides outside the gene matches: 13. This CDR3 spans 16 amino acids. Germline V CDR1 and CDR2: SNHLY, FYNNEI.

This clonotype turned up a few times. The genes are TRBV12-3 or TRBV12-4 and TRBJ1-5, with 8 positions matching TRBD1. V lost 9 bases and J lost 5; bases outside the gene matches: 6. This CDR3 is built from 13 residues. CDR3 amino acids: CASGQGRDQPQHF. In nucleotides, the CDR3 is TGTGCCAGTGGACAGGGTAGGGATCAGCCCCAGCATTTT.

This clonotype was counted many times. J is TRBJ2-7 and V is TRBV19; no definite D call. Trimming pared 6 bases from V and 2 bases from J, leaving 14 bases between. This CDR3 has 14 residues. Looked up from germline, CDR1 is LNHDA and CDR2 is SQIVND (reference sequence). CDR3 sequence: CASSYSLATYEQYF. CDR3 sequence (DNA): TGTGCCAGTAGCTATAGCTTGGCCACCTACGAGCAGTACTTC.

This clonotype has just a few counts. V and J are TRBV7-3 and TRBJ2-5; the D gene is possibly TRBD2 (5 bases). Germline V CDR1 and CDR2: SGHTA, FQGTGA. V lost 1 base, J lost 1 base, and 10 bases lay in between. CDR3 length: 15 residues. Written as DNA, the CDR3 is TGTGCCAGCAGCTTAATGGCTAGCCCCCAAGAGACCCAGTACTTC. Amino acids: CASSLMASPQETQYF.

This clonotype came up a few times. This rearrangement joins TRBV29-1 to TRBJ2-7; 16 bases are a match to TRBD2. The germline V gene has CDR1 SQVTM and CDR2 ANQGSEA. The CDR3 consists of 16 residues. J lost 7 bases, V lost 4 bases, and 10 bases had no gene match. CDR3 sequence: CSVVGTSGGAREEQYF. CDR3 nucleotide sequence: TGCAGCGTTGTCGGGACTAGCGGGGGGGCCCGTGAGGAGCAGTACTTC.

CDR3 DNA: TGTGCCAGTAGTTTCCAAGAGGACAGGAGCTACGAGCAGTACTTC. It specifies CASSFQEDRSYEQYF. This chain joins TRBV19 and TRBJ2-7, with 7 bases identical to TRBD1. Unmatched junction bases numbered 10, after V lost 5 bases and J lost 3 bases. There are 15 residues in the CDR3. From germline, CDR1 is LNHDA and CDR2 SQIVND (reference sequence).

V gene TRBV20-1 combines with J gene TRBJ2-5, with D possibly TRBD2 on 5 matching bases. The better agreement between TRBJ2-1 and the DNA end casts doubt on the J call. This CDR3 is built from 12 residues. Looked up from germline, CDR1 is DFQATT and CDR2 is SNEGSKA (reference sequence). CDR3 loop: CSARVNRGEQFF. DNA for the CDR3: TGCAGTGCTAGAGTGAACCGGGGTGAGCAGTTCTTC.

The gene calls are TRBV5-1 and TRBJ1-1, with no clear D. The germline V gene encodes CDR1 SGHRS and CDR2 YFSETQ. The germline V and J ends were trimmed by 4 bases and 7 bases, with 14 bases remaining between them. The CDR3 spans 13 residues. The chain's CDR3 is CASSLSPTDEAFF. Written as DNA, the CDR3 is TGCGCCAGCAGCCTGTCCCCCACGGATGAAGCTTTCTTT.